The clone carrying this TCR beta chain was detected only a few times. A single record per CDR3 protein comes from TCRdb applying MiXCR to the 5' RACE reads. The data show around 450,000 distinct CDR3 sequences, 20% to 25% seen once. V lost 3 bases to trimming and J lost 5 bases; unmatched junction nucleotides: 13. Germline CDR1 and CDR2: MNHEY and SMNVEV (reference sequence). The CDR3 length is 19 residues. The data are from a study of T-cell memory formation after mild COVID-19. The sequence derives from an adult woman who had mild COVID-19 (a few samples of this study predate the infection). Cell type and time point are not known. The sequencing input was PBMCs or a T cell subset sorted from them (not recorded which). The chain employs TRBV27 and TRBJ2-3, with 14 bases lining up with TRBD2. The CDR3: CASSLTSGRAQASQDTQYF. CDR3 sequence (DNA): TGTGCCAGCAGTTTGACTAGCGGGAGGGCCCAGGCGAGTCAAGATACGCAGTATTTT.